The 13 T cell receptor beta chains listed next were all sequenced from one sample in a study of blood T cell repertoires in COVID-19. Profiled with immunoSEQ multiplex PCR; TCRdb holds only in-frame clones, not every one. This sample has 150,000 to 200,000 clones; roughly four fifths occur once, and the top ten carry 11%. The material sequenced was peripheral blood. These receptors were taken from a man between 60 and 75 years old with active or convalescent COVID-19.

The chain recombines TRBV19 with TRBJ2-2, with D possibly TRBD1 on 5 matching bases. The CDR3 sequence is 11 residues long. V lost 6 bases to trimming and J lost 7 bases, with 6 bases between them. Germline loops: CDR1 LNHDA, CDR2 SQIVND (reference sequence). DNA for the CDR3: TGTGCCAGTAGAGGGGTCGGGGAGCTGTTTTTT. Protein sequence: CASRGVGELFF.

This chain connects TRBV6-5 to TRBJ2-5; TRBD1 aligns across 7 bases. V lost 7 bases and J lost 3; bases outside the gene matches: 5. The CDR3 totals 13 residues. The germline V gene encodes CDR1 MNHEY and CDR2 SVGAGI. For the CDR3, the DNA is TGTGCCAGCACTCCAGGGGGTGAAGAGACCCAGTACTTC. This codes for CASTPGGEETQYF.

The CDR3 coding sequence is TGTGCCAGCAGTGAAAGACAGGGGGGAGCTGAGGCCCAGCATTTT. Protein: CASSERQGGAEAQHF. The J gene is TRBJ1-5, the V gene TRBV6-1; TRBD1 agrees at 9 bases. CDR1 MNHNS and CDR2 SASEGT come from the germline V gene. Trimming removed 2 bases from V and 11 bases from J; junction bases left unmatched: 10. This CDR3 comprises 15 residues.

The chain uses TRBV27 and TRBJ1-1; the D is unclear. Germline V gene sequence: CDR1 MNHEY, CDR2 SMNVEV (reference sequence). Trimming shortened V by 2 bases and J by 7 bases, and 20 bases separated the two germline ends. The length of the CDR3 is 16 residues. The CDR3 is CASSLRGTAMKGEAFF. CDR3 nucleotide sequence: TGTGCCAGCAGTTTACGGGGAACGGCCATGAAGGGTGAAGCTTTCTTT.

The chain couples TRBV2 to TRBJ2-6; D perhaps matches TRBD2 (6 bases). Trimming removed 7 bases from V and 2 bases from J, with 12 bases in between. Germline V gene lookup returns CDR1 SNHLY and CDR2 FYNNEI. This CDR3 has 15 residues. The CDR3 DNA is TGTGCCAGCATGTGGAGGGAAACTGGGGCCAACGTCCTGACTTTC. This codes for CASMWRETGANVLTF.

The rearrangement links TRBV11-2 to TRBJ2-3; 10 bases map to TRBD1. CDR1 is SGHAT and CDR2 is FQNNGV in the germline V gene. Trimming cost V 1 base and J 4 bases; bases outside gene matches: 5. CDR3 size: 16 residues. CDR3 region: CASSLGTGGLSDTQYF. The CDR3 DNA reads TGTGCCAGCAGCTTAGGGACAGGGGGTCTCTCAGATACGCAGTATTTT.

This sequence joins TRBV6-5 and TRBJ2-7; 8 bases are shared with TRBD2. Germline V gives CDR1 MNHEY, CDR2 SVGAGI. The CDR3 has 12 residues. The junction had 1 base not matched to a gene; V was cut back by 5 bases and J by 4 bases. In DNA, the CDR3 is TGTGCCAGCAGTACGGGGGGGTACGAGCAGTACTTC. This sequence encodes CASSTGGYEQYF.

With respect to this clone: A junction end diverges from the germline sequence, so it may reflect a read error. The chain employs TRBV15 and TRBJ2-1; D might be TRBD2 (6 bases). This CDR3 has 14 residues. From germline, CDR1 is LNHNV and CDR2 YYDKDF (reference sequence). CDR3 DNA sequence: TGTGCCACCAGCACCGGGACTTCCTTCAATGAGCAGTTCTTC. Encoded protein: CATSTGTSFNEQFF.

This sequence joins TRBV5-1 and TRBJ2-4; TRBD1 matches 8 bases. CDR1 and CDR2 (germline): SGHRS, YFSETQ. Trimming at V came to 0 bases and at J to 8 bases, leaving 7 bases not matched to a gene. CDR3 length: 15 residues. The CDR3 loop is CASSLALQGEHIQYF. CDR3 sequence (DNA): TGCGCCAGCAGCTTGGCCCTACAGGGGGAGCACATTCAGTACTTC.

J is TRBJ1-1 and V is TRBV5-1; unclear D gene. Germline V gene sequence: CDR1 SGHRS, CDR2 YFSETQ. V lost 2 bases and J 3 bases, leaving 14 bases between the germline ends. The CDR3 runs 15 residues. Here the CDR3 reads CASSFNHNGDTEAFF. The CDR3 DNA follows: TGCGCCAGCAGCTTCAACCACAATGGAGACACTGAAGCTTTCTTT.

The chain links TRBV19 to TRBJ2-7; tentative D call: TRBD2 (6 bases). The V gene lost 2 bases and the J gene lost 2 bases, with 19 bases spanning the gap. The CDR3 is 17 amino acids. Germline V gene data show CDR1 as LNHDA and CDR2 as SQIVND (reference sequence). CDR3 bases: TGTGCCAGTAGTATAAGTTGGTGGCGTAGCGGTACCTACGAGCAGTACTTC. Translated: CASSISWWRSGTYEQYF.

CDR3 sequence reads: CASSKGGTSGSGEQYF. The DNA for the CDR3 is TGTGCCAGCAGCAAAGGGGGGACTAGCGGGAGTGGCGAGCAGTACTTC. V gene TRBV9 combines with J gene TRBJ2-7; 14 nucleotides agree with TRBD2. Germline V gives CDR1 SGDLS, CDR2 YYNGEE. The J segment lost 6 bases and the V segment lost 4 bases, leaving 9 bases of the junction unmatched. The CDR3 is 16 amino acids.

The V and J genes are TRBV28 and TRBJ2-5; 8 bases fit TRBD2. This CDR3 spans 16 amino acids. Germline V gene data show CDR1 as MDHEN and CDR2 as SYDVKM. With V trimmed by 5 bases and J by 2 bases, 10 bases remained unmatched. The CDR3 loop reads CASSPAGLAQQETQYF. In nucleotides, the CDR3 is TGTGCCAGCAGTCCCGCAGGACTAGCTCAACAAGAGACCCAGTACTTC. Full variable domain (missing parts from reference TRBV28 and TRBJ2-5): DVKVTQSSRYLVKRTGEKVFLECVQDMDHENMFWYRQDPGLGLRLIYFSYDVKMKEKGDIPEGYSVSREKKERFSLILESASTNQTSMYLCASSPAGLAQQETQYFGPGTRLLVL.